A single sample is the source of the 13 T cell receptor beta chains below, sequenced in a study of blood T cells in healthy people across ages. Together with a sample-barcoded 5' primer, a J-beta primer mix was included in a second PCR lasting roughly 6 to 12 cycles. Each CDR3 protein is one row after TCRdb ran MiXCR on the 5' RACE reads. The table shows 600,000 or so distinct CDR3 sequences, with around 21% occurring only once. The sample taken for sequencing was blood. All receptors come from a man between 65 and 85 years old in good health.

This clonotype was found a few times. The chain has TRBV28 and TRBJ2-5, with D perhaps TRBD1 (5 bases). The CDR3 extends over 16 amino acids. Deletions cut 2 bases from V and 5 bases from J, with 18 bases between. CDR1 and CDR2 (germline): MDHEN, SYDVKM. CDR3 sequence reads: CASSLGASPFVETQYF. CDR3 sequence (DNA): TGTGCCAGCAGTTTAGGGGCTAGTCCGTTCGTGGAGACCCAGTACTTC.

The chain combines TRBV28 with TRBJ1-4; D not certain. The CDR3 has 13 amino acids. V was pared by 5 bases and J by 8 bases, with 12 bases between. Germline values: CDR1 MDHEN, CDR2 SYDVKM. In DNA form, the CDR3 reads TGTGCCAGCAGTCCTCCAAGAAGGGAAAAACTGTTTTTT. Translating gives CASSPPRREKLFF.

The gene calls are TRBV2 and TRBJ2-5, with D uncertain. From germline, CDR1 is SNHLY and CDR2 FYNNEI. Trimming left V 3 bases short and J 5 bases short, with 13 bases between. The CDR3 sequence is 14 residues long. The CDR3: CASSDWEMGETQYF. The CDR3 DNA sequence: TGTGCCAGCAGTGACTGGGAAATGGGGGAGACCCAGTACTTC.

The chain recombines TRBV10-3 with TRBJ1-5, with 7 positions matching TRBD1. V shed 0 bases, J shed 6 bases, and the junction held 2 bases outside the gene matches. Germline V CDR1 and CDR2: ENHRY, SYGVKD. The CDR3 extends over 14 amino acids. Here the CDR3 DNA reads TGTGCCATCAGTGAGTCCCGGGACAGTCAGCCCCAGCATTTT. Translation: CAISESRDSQPQHF.

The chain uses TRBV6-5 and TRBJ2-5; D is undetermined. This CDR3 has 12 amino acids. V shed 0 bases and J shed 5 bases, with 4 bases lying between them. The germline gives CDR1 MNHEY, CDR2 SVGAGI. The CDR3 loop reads CASSYSVETQYF. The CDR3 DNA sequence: TGTGCCAGCAGTTACTCGGTTGAGACCCAGTACTTC.

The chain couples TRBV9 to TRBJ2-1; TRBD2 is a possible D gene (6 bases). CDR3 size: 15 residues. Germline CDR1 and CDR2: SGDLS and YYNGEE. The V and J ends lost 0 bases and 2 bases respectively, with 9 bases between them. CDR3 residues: CASSVVEGTYNEQFF. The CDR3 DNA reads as TGTGCCAGCAGCGTAGTGGAGGGAACCTACAATGAGCAGTTCTTC.

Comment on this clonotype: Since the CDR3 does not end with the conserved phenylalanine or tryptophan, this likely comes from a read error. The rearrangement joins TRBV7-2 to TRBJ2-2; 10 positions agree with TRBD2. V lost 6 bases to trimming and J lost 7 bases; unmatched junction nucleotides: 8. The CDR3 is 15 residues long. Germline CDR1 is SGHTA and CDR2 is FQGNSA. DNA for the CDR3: TGTGCCAGCAGGCCTCCGGGACTAGCGATCGGGGAGCTGTTTTGT. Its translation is CASRPPGLAIGELFC.

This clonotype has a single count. The CDR3 protein is CASSEALRDIQYF. Written as DNA, the CDR3 is TGTGCCAGCAGTGAAGCGTTGAGGGACATTCAGTACTTC. The chain carries TRBV6-1 and TRBJ2-4, with D perhaps TRBD2 (5 bases). Per germline, CDR1 MNHNS and CDR2 SASEGT. Trimming cost V 0 bases and J 8 bases, with 8 bases left between them. The CDR3 contains 13 residues.

CDR3 protein: CASSAPLDRSSYEQYF. The CDR3 DNA reads TGTGCCAGCAGTGCCCCACTTGACAGGAGCTCCTACGAGCAGTACTTC. The chain recombines TRBV6-2 or TRBV6-3 with TRBJ2-7; D is possibly TRBD1 (6 bases). The CDR3 is 16 residues long. With 5 bases removed from V and 0 bases from J, the gap between germline ends came to 17 bases. Looked up from germline, CDR1 is MNHEY and CDR2 is SVGEGT.

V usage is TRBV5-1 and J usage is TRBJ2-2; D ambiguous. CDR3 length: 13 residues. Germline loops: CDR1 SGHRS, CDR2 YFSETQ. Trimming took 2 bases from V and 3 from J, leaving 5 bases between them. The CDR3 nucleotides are TGCGCCAGCAGCTTTAGTGACACCGGGGAGCTGTTTTTT. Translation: CASSFSDTGELFF.

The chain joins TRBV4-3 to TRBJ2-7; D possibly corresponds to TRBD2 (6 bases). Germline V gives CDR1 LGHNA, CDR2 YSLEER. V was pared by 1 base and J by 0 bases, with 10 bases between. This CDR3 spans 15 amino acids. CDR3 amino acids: CASSQVADPSYEQYF. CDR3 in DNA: TGCGCCAGCAGCCAAGTAGCGGACCCCTCCTACGAGCAGTACTTC.

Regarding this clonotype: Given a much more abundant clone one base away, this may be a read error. CDR3 region: CAGSSRGGNIQYF. The CDR3 DNA sequence: TGTGCCGGCAGCTCCAGGGGAGGTAACATTCAGTACTTC. J is TRBJ2-4 and V is TRBV7-3; D is possibly TRBD1 or TRBD2 (6 bases each). Per the germline V gene, CDR1 is SGHTA and CDR2 is FQGTGA. This CDR3 spans 13 amino acids.

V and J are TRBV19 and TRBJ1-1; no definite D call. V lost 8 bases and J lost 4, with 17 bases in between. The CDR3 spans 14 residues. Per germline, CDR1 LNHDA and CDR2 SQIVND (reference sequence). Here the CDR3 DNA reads TGTGCCAGTTCAATAACAGCATTGGCCACTGAAGCTTTCTTT. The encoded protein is CASSITALATEAFF.